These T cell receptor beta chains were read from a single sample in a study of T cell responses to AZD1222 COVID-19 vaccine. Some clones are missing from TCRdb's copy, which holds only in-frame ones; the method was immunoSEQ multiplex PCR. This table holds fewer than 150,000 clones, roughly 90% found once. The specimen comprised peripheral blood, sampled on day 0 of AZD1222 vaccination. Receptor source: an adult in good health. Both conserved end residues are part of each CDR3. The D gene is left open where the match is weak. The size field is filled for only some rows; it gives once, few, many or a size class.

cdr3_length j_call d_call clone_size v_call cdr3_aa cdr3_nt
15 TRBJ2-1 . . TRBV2 CASSEMGGSYNEQFF TGTGCCAGCAGTGAAATGGGGGGTTCCTACAATGAGCAGTTCTTC
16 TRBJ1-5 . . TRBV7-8 CASSLARSLSNQPQHF TGTGCCAGCAGCTTAGCGCGGAGCCTTAGCAATCAGCCCCAGCATTTT
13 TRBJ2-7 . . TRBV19 CASSLGGIGEQYF TGTGCCAGTAGCCTAGGGGGTATCGGCGAGCAGTACTTC
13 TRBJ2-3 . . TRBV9 CASSPPGTDTQYF TGTGCCAGCAGCCCCCCGGGCACAGATACGCAGTATTTT
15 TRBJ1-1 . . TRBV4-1 CASSQEVGMNTEAFF TGCGCCAGCAGCCAAGAGGTGGGAATGAACACTGAAGCTTTCTTT
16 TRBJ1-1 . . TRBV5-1 CASSSLEGQMNTEAFF TGCGCCAGCAGCTCTCTGGAGGGACAAATGAACACTGAAGCTTTCTTT
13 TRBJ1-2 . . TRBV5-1 CASSLDSGYGYTF TGCGCCAGCAGCCTGGACTCAGGCTATGGCTACACCTTC
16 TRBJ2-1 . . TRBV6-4 CASSDDSASSYNEQFF TGTGCCAGCAGTGACGATAGCGCGAGCTCCTACAATGAGCAGTTCTTC
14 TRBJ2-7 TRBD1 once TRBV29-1 CSVIPTGTVDEQYF TGCAGCGTGATACCGACCGGGACAGTGGACGAGCAGTACTTC
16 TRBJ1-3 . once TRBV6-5 CASSYSGVHSGNTIYF TGTGCCAGCAGTTACTCCGGGGTCCACTCTGGAAACACCATATATTTT
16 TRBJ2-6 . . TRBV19 CASSPTGIAGANVLTF TGTGCCAGTAGTCCCACAGGGATAGCTGGGGCCAACGTCCTGACTTTC
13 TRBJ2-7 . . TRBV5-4 CASSEPGIYEQYF TGTGCCAGCAGCGAACCAGGGATTTACGAGCAGTACTTC
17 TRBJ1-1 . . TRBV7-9 CASSPTEWGVVNTEAFF TGTGCCAGCAGCCCGACAGAATGGGGTGTAGTGAACACTGAAGCTTTCTTT
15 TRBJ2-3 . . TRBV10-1 CASSAQRGPTDTQYF TGCGCCAGCAGTGCACAGCGAGGACCCACAGATACGCAGTATTTT
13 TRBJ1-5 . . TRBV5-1 CASSLTSDQPQHF TGCGCCAGCAGCTTGACGAGCGATCAGCCCCAGCATTTT
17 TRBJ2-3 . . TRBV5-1 CASSLDRGPYNTDTQYF TGCGCCAGCAGCTTGGATCGGGGGCCATACAATACAGATACGCAGTATTTT
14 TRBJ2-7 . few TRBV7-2 CASSPGPAQDEQYF TGTGCCAGCAGCCCAGGACCCGCCCAGGACGAGCAGTACTTC
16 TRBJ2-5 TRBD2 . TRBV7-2 CASSSYVTSGGETQYF TGTGCCAGCAGCTCTTATGTGACTAGCGGGGGAGAGACCCAGTACTTC
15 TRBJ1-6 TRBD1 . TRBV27 CASSLSGTGSSPLHF TGTGCCAGCAGTTTATCCGGGACAGGGTCCTCACCCCTCCACTTT
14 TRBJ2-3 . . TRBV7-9 CASSLSGGTDTQYF TGTGCCAGCAGCTTGAGTGGGGGCACAGATACGCAGTATTTT
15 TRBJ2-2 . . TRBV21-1 CASSNPAGHTGELFF TGTGCCAGCAGCAATCCAGCAGGGCACACCGGGGAGCTGTTTTTT
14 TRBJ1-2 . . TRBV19 CASSIGKANYGYTF TGTGCCAGTAGTATTGGGAAAGCTAACTATGGCTACACCTTC
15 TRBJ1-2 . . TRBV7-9 CASSLLSGAAYGYTF TGTGCCAGCAGCTTATTATCGGGGGCCGCCTATGGCTACACCTTC
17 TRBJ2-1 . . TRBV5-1 CASSPQGLGTIYNEQFF TGCGCCAGCAGCCCCCAGGGTTTAGGCACGATCTACAATGAGCAGTTCTTC
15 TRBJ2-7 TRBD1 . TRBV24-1 CATSDSGQPGGEQYF TGTGCCACCAGTGATTCGGGACAACCAGGGGGCGAGCAGTACTTC
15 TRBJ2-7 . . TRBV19 CASSSQTGGAYEQYF TGTGCCAGTAGTTCTCAGACAGGAGGGGCCTACGAGCAGTACTTC
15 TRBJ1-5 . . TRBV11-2 CASSLGAGRDQPQHF TGTGCCAGCAGCTTGGGTGCCGGCAGGGACCAGCCCCAGCATTTT
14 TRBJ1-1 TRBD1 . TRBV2 CASSDGTGYTEAFF TGTGCCAGCAGTGACGGGACAGGGTACACTGAAGCTTTCTTT
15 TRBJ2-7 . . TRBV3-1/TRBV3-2 CASSPLTGMAYEQYF TGTGCCAGCAGCCCCCTTACGGGAATGGCGTACGAGCAGTACTTC
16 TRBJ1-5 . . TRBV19 CASSIFRLDSNQPQHF TGTGCCAGTAGTATTTTTCGGTTAGATAGCAATCAGCCCCAGCATTTT
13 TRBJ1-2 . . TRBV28 CASSKGFSYGYTF TGTGCCAGCAGTAAGGGGTTTAGCTATGGCTACACCTTC
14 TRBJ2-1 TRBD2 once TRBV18 CASSFPSGFNEQFF TGTGCCAGCTCATTCCCTAGCGGGTTCAATGAGCAGTTCTTC
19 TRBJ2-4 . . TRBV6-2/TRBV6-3 CASSYMSSSQKEAKNIQYF TGTGCCAGCAGTTACATGTCGAGTTCCCAAAAGGAAGCCAAAAACATTCAGTACTTC
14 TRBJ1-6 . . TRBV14 CASSQSSYNSPLHF TGTGCCAGCAGCCAATCGTCTTATAATTCACCCCTCCACTTT
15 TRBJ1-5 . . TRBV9 CASSVGQGSNQPQHF TGTGCCAGCAGCGTAGGGCAGGGCAGCAATCAGCCCCAGCATTTT
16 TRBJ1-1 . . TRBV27 CASSPRTVGMNTEAFF TGTGCCAGCAGTCCCCGGACAGTCGGGATGAACACTGAAGCTTTCTTT
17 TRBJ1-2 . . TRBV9 CASSEWRDPLSNYGYTF TGTGCCAGCAGCGAGTGGAGGGACCCCCTTTCTAACTATGGCTACACCTTC
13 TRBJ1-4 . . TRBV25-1 CASSVRANEKLFF TGTGCCAGCAGTGTCCGGGCTAATGAAAAACTGTTTTTT
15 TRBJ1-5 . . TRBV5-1 CASKLNVGGNQPQHF TGCGCCAGCAAGTTGAACGTGGGTGGCAATCAGCCCCAGCATTTT
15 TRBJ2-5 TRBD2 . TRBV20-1 CSASSLADTGETQYF TGCAGTGCTAGTTCACTAGCGGACACGGGGGAGACCCAGTACTTC
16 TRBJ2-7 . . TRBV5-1 CASMLSLDSPSYEQYF TGCGCCAGCATGTTATCCCTCGACTCCCCTAGTTACGAGCAGTACTTC
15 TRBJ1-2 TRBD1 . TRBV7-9 CASSTGTGSVYGYTF TGTGCCAGCAGCACCGGGACAGGTTCTGTCTATGGCTACACCTTC
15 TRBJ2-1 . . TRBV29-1 CSVEASGPSYNEQFF TGCAGCGTTGAAGCAAGCGGGCCCTCCTACAATGAGCAGTTCTTC
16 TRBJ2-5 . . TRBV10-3 CAISEPIDHSPETQYF TGTGCCATCAGTGAGCCGATAGATCACAGCCCCGAGACCCAGTACTTC
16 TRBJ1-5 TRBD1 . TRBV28 CASSPPGQISNQPQHF TGTGCCAGCAGTCCACCGGGACAGATTAGCAATCAGCCCCAGCATTTT
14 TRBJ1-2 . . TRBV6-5 CASSYSTTGYGYTF TGTGCCAGCAGTTACTCAACAACAGGGTATGGCTACACCTTC
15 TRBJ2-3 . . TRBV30 CAWSVRGRQTDTQYF TGTGCCTGGAGTGTACGAGGGCGCCAGACAGATACGCAGTATTTT
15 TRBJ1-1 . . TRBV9 CASSDPPSRNTEAFF TGTGCCAGCAGCGATCCGCCCTCCCGGAACACTGAAGCTTTCTTT
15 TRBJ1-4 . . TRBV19 CASSTLIEGQKKLFF TGTGCCAGTAGTACCCTCATTGAGGGGCAGAAAAAACTGTTTTTT
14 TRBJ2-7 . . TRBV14 CASSSPGLQYEQYF TGTGCCAGCAGCTCGCCGGGACTTCAGTACGAGCAGTACTTC
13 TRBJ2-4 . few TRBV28 CASTELAKNIQYF TGTGCCAGCACCGAACTAGCCAAAAACATTCAGTACTTC
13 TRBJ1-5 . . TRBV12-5 CASQRGADQPQHF TGTGCTAGTCAGCGGGGGGCAGATCAGCCCCAGCATTTT
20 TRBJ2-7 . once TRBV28 CASSFRGVSRQDELMNEQYF TGTGCCAGCAGTTTCAGAGGGGTCTCCCGGCAGGATGAGCTTATGAACGAGCAGTACTTC
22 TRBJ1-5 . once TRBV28 CASSLSPRGGSRGQYNNQPQHF TGTGCCAGCAGTTTATCACCTCGCGGGGGCTCTCGAGGGCAGTATAACAATCAGCCCCAGCATTTT
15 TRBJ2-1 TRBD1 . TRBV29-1 CSVLGVGTGSNEQFF TGCAGCGTTCTGGGGGTCGGGACAGGGTCCAATGAGCAGTTCTTC
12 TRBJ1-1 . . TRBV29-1 CSVNAGNTEAFF TGCAGCGTCAACGCGGGGAACACTGAAGCTTTCTTT
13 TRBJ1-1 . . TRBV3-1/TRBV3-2 CASSQEVGTEAFF TGTGCCAGCAGCCAAGAAGTGGGCACTGAAGCTTTCTTT
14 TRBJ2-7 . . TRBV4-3 CASSQAHPYYEQYF TGCGCCAGCAGCCAAGCCCACCCATACTACGAGCAGTACTTC
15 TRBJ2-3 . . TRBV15 CATSRDVQGTDTQYF TGTGCCACCAGCAGAGATGTGCAGGGGACAGATACGCAGTATTTT